This paragraph reports one T cell receptor beta chain. CDR3 length: 18 amino acids. CDR1 and CDR2 (germline): LNHNV, YYDKDF (reference sequence). Trimming cost V 4 bases and J 0 bases, with 22 bases left between them. This specimen comes from a study of Graves' ophthalmopathy and Graves' hyperthyroidism. Moderate-to-severe activity, CAS at least 3, NOSPECS at least 4 and duration under 3 months characterized donors with ophthalmopathy. The PBMCs had their origin in roughly 9.4 ml of fresh peripheral blood. RNA transcripts were the source from which TCR beta CDR3 regions were amplified. RT-PCR in the first round used HTBI primers; a second-round multiplex PCR followed. Each CDR3 protein is one row after TCRdb ran MiXCR on the multiplex PCR reads. The sample contains fewer than 350,000 distinct CDR3 sequences, 17% of which appear only once.

The chain combines TRBV15 with TRBJ2-7, with D perhaps TRBD1 or TRBD2 (5 bases each). This TCR derives from an adult man with Graves' ophthalmopathy. The sequenced sample consisted of peripheral blood. In nucleotides, the CDR3 is TGTGCCACCAGCAACCAATTGGCCCGGGACCCGAGCTCCTACGAGCAGTACTTC. It yields the protein CATSNQLARDPSSYEQYF.